This entry describes one TCR beta chain. As yet, its antigen is unknown. Trimming removed 4 bases at V and 5 bases at J, with 9 bases between. The CDR3 length is 13 residues. In germline, CDR1 is MNHEY, CDR2 SVGAGI. Method: immunoSEQ multiplex PCR; TCRdb's copy keeps in-frame clones and lacks some. The sample holds more than 85,000 clones, roughly 86% seen once. The sample originates from a study of T cell responses to AZD1222 COVID-19 vaccine. Study-wide points: Regions 160-218 and 743-854 held dominance among vaccine-associated CD4 TCRs, which spanned spike. Unmutated regions of variants are reportedly targeted by nearly half of spike-specific TCRs. The study sampled repertoires only after the peak T cell response.

The chain is built from TRBV6-5 and TRBJ1-5; possibly TRBD1 for D (6 bases). The clonotype originates from an adult in good health. The specimen comprised peripheral blood, sampled on day 0 of AZD1222 vaccination. The CDR3 protein is CASSSDSYQPQHF. DNA of the CDR3: TGTGCCAGCAGTTCGGACAGTTATCAGCCCCAGCATTTT.